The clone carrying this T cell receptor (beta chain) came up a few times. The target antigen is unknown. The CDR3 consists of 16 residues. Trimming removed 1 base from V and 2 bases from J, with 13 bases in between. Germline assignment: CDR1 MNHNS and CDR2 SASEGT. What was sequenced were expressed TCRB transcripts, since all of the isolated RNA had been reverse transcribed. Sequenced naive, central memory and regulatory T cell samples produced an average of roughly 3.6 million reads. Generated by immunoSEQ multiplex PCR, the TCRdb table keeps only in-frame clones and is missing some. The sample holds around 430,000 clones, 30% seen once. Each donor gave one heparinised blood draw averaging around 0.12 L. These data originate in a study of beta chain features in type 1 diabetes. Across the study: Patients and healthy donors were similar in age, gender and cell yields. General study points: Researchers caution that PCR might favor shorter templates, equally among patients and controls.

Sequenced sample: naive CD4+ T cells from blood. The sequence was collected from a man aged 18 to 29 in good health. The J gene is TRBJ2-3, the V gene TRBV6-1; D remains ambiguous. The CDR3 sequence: CASSEVGPLHTDTQYF. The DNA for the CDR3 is TGTGCCAGCAGTGAAGTCGGTCCCTTACACACAGATACGCAGTATTTT.